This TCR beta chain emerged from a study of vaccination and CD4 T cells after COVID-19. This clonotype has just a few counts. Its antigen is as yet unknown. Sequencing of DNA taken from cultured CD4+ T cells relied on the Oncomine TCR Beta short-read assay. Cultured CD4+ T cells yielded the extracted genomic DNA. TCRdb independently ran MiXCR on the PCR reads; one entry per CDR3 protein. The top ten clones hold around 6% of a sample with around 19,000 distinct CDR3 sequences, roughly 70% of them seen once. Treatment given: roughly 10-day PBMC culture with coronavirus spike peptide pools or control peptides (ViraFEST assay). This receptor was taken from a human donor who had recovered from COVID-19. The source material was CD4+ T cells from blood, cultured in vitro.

The DNA of the CDR3 is TGCAGTGCTAGAGATCTTTTTCAGCCCCAGCATTTT. As protein: CSARDLFQPQHF. The chain carries TRBV20-1 and TRBJ1-5; no clear D gene. The germline gives CDR1 DFQATT, CDR2 SNEGSKA (reference sequence). This CDR3 is built from 12 residues. Trimming removed 0 bases at V and 6 bases at J, with 6 bases between.